The clone carrying this T cell receptor beta chain was seen ten or more times. Its antigen is not known. This sample was included in a study of T-cell reconstitution after alpha-beta-depleted transplantation in children. Regarding the study as a whole: Most T-cell counts and diversity one year after the transplant came from T cells that were newly produced. As was reported, about two months after transplant, alpha-beta T cells came from several hundred expanded graft clones. The study traced high day-60 TCRbeta diversity in some patients to surviving recipient T cells and thymic progenitors.

As it was prepared, the TCRbeta library received unique molecular identifiers. One entry per CDR3 protein, called by TCRdb with MiXCR from the PCR reads. The sample consists of approximately 290,000 distinct CDR3 sequences, more than 9% of them appearing once. The sequenced sample was peripheral blood, obtained 180 days after TCRalphabeta/CD19-depleted stem cell transplant. The sequence derives from a male patient aged 2-15 years who had a stem cell transplant for chronic granulomatous disease, so the T cells may come from the graft donor.

CDR3 region: CASSVAAGASYEQYF. DNA of the CDR3: TGTGCCAGCAGCGTAGCTGCGGGGGCCTCCTACGAGCAGTACTTC. V usage is TRBV9 and J usage is TRBJ2-7; a possible D gene is TRBD2 (7 bases). The CDR3 is 15 residues long. The germline V gene encodes CDR1 SGDLS and CDR2 YYNGEE. V gave up 0 bases and J gave up 0 bases, with 10 bases separating them.